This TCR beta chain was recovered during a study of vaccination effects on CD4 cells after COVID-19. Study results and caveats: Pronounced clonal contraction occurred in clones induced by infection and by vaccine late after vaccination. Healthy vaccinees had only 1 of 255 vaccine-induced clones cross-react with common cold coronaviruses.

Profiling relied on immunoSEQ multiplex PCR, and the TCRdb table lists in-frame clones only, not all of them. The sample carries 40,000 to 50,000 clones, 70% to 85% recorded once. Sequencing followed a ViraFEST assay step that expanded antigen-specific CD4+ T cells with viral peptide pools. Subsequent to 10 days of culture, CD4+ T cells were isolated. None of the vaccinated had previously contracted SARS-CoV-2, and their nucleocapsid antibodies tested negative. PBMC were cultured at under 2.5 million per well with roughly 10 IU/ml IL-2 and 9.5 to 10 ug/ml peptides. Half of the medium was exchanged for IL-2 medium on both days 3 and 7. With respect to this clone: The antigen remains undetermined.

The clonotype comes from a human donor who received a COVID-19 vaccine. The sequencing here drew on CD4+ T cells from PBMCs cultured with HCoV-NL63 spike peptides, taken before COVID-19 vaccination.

In DNA form, the CDR3 reads TGTGCCAGTAGCGCAGGGGAACATCAGCCCCAGCATTTT. The encoded protein is CASSAGEHQPQHF. The V gene is TRBV19, the J gene TRBJ1-5; a possible D gene is TRBD1 (6 bases). This CDR3 contains 13 residues. CDR1 is LNHDA and CDR2 is SQIVND in the germline V gene (reference sequence). Between the trimmed V and J ends, which lost 6 bases and 5 bases, there was a span of 11 bases. The full variable domain, with the rest looked up from reference TRBV19 and TRBJ1-5, is DGGITQSPKYLFRKEGQNVTLSCEQNLNHDAMYWYRQDPGQGLRLIYYSQIVNDFQKGDIAEGYSVSREKKESFPLTVTSAQKNPTAFYLCASSAGEHQPQHFGDGTRLSIL.